This TCR beta chain was sequenced for a study of blood T cell repertoires in COVID-19. Study at large: Researchers got acute and convalescent COVID-19 samples from the United States, Italy and Spain. Sources were T cells, B-cell-depleted T cells, or PBMCs; the material itself was cDNA or gDNA.

Germline CDR1 and CDR2: SGHTA and FQGNSA. The CDR3 consists of 15 residues. Trimming took 4 bases from V and 3 from J; bases not matched to a gene: 4. In the authors' workflow: Estimation of nucleated cell counts was performed using reference gene primer amplification. Sequencing was performed with immunoSEQ multiplex PCR; in TCRdb, only in-frame clones are kept and a portion is missing. Clonal size and the V and J genes are those of that table, whereas D and trimming came from the DNA. Of 95,000 to 150,000 clones listed, 80% were seen once; the top ten hold around 16%. The sample taken for sequencing was peripheral blood. This sequence was found in a man aged 60 to 69 with active or convalescent COVID-19. The chain employs TRBV7-2 and TRBJ2-7; 12 nucleotides align to TRBD2. CDR3 bases: TGTGCCAGCAGCTCTACTAGCGGGAGGAACTACGAGCAGTACTTC. Translation gives CASSSTSGRNYEQYF.